This T cell receptor (beta chain) was documented in a study of T-cell memory formation after mild COVID-19. Via MiXCR, TCRdb re-called the 5' RACE reads, giving one row per CDR3 protein. Among about 290,000 distinct CDR3 sequences listed, more than 15% were seen once. This clonotype was obtained from a man between 18 and 35 years old who had mild COVID-19 (a few samples of this study predate the infection). Cell type and time point are not known. Input material: PBMCs or a T cell subset sorted from them (not recorded which).

CDR3: CASSVGTATNEKLFF. The CDR3 DNA follows: TGTGCCAGCAGCGTAGGGACAGCAACTAATGAAAAACTGTTTTTT. The chain uses TRBV9 and TRBJ1-4; a possible D gene is TRBD1 (6 bases). This CDR3 has 15 residues. Per germline, CDR1 SGDLS and CDR2 YYNGEE. V shed 0 bases and J shed 0 bases, with 6 bases lying between them. The complete variable domain, with remaining parts taken from reference TRBV9 and TRBJ1-4, reads DSGVTQTPKHLITATGQRVTLRCSPRSGDLSVYWYQQSLDQGLQFLIQYYNGEERAKGNILERFSAQQFPDLHSELNLSSLELGDSALYFCASSVGTATNEKLFFGSGTQLSVL.